This TCR beta chain stems from a study of cytomegalovirus exposure and HLA in healthy donors. Overall study context: HLA-typed donors were the source of about 85 million unique TCRs held in an early data release. Study findings and constraints: Among immune exposure information, only CMV serostatus was available.

The PCR had 60 Vbeta and 13 Jbeta primers. Sequencing used immunoSEQ multiplex PCR; TCRdb keeps in-frame clones, though not all of them. The sample lists 120,000 to 150,000 clones, about 82% occurring once. CDR3 length: 15 residues. V dropped 0 bases and J dropped 4; count of bases not matched to a gene: 7. Germline V gene data show CDR1 as SGDLS and CDR2 as YYNGEE. To note about this clone: Its matching antigen is unknown.

J is TRBJ2-7 and V is TRBV9; 7 bases are a match to TRBD2. The clonotype originates from a male donor in good health and CMV-seronegative. Input material: PBMCs. CDR3 in DNA: TGTGCCAGCAGCGTAGTTCCTAGCGGTGCTTACGAGCAGTACTTC. Amino acid sequence: CASSVVPSGAYEQYF.